A few counts support the clone carrying this TCR beta chain. What it binds is not known. This sample is part of a study of cytomegalovirus exposure and HLA in healthy donors. Study-wide context: Among the 300 to 400 donors who were genotyped, around 77% fell in the genetic ancestry cluster that is associated with self-reported Caucasian donors. Study-level results: In a later analysis, common viral pathogens appeared linked to several of the most significant clusters. Generally TCR sequences proved uncommon, though certain public TCRs appeared in numerous donors. As confirmed in vitro, a few CMV-associated chains were specific for CMV antigens.

In the PCR, 60 Vbeta and 13 Jbeta primers were used. Method: immunoSEQ multiplex PCR; TCRdb's copy keeps in-frame clones and lacks some. The sample includes roughly 150,000 clones, about 79% of them seen just once. CDR3 length: 12 amino acids. Germline-derived CDR1 and CDR2 are SNHLY and FYNNEI. V gave up 6 bases and J gave up 1 base, with 6 bases separating them. This clonotype originated in a male donor in good health and CMV-seronegative. The rearrangement uses TRBV2 and TRBJ1-1, with no clear D. Sequencing used PBMCs. CDR3 nucleotides: TGTGCCAGCAGGGCTTCGAACACTGAAGCTTTCTTT. This gives the protein CASRASNTEAFF.